This T cell receptor (beta chain) was retrieved from a study of blood T cells in healthy people across ages. It was with a sample-barcoded 5' primer and a J-beta primer mix that a second PCR of roughly 7 to 12 cycles was run. TCRdb recomputed calls from the 5' RACE reads with MiXCR, one row per CDR3 protein. Of some 1,000,000 distinct CDR3 sequences in the sample, under 30% were seen once. The germline gives CDR1 KGHSH, CDR2 LQKENI. The CDR3 extends over 13 amino acids. V lost 0 bases and J 6 bases, leaving 5 bases between the germline ends. This sample was also put to use in a study of T cells of mothers and their children.

The origin of this receptor is a girl under 10 years old in good health. Sequencing was performed on blood. The chain is built from TRBV18 and TRBJ2-2, with unresolved D. The CDR3 DNA reads as TGTGCCAGCTCACCACCAGGGTCCGGGGAGCTGTTTTTT. It specifies CASSPPGSGELFF.